The TCR beta chain under discussion was sequenced for a study of blood T cell repertoires in COVID-19. The overall study: The samples span acute and convalescent COVID-19 from the United States, Italy and Spain.

The repertoire was sequenced with immunoSEQ multiplex PCR; TCRdb's copy has only in-frame clones and lacks some. The sample contains just under 50,000 clones, roughly 85% of which appear only once. The CDR3 totals 16 residues. V was trimmed by 0 bases and J by 1 base, leaving 12 bases between them. Germline CDR1 and CDR2: SGHRS and YFSETQ. V and J are TRBV5-1 and TRBJ2-3; D might be TRBD2 (5 bases). The sequence derives from a man between 65 and 80 years old with acute or convalescent COVID-19. The sequencing sample was made of peripheral blood. The CDR3 region has the DNA TGCGCCAGCAGCTTGGCTCAGGTGAGGGGCACAGATACGCAGTATTTT. It specifies CASSLAQVRGTDTQYF.